A single sample gave rise to the 26 T cell receptor beta chains below, sequenced in a study of cytomegalovirus exposure and HLA in healthy donors. The study ran its PCR with 60 Vbeta and 13 Jbeta primers. The repertoire was sequenced with immunoSEQ multiplex PCR; TCRdb's copy has only in-frame clones and lacks some. The sample lists about 190,000 clones; roughly three quarters were seen once. The specimen sequenced was PBMCs. These receptors were taken from a woman between 18 and 29 years old in good health and CMV-seronegative.

The V and J genes are TRBV19 and TRBJ1-1; D might be TRBD1 (6 bases). The CDR3 consists of 15 residues. Trimming shortened V by 7 bases and J by 2 bases, and 17 bases separated the two germline ends. Per the germline V gene, CDR1 is LNHDA and CDR2 is SQIVND (reference sequence). CDR3 protein: CASKETGLSNTEAFF. As DNA, the CDR3 is TGTGCCAGTAAAGAGACAGGTCTATCTAACACTGAAGCTTTCTTT.

The V and J genes are TRBV9 and TRBJ2-4, with D perhaps matching TRBD2 (5 bases). CDR1 is SGDLS, CDR2 YYNGEE, per germline. The CDR3 has 14 amino acids. With 3 bases removed from V and 7 bases from J, the gap between germline ends came to 14 bases. CDR3 sequence: CASSAGSRENIQYF. CDR3 nucleotide sequence: TGTGCCAGCAGCGCCGGATCTAGGGAGAACATTCAGTACTTC.

The chain is built from TRBV29-1 and TRBJ1-1; no reliable D call. Trimming pared 8 bases from V and 0 bases from J, leaving 13 bases between. The CDR3 totals 13 residues. CDR1 and CDR2 (germline): SQVTM, ANQGSEA. The CDR3 reads CSFATDMNTEAFF. CDR3 bases: TGCAGCTTTGCTACAGATATGAACACTGAAGCTTTCTTT.

J is TRBJ1-1 and V is TRBV9, with 12 positions matching TRBD1. Germline lookup yields CDR1 SGDLS and CDR2 YYNGEE. The ends lost 4 bases at V and 6 bases at J; junction bases unmatched: 10. The CDR3 contains 16 residues. This CDR3 reads CASSSPRDRGQAEAFF. The CDR3 DNA is TGTGCCAGCAGCTCCCCGAGGGACAGGGGGCAAGCTGAAGCTTTCTTT.

This sequence joins TRBV30 and TRBJ2-3, with D perhaps TRBD1 (5 bases). The CDR3 extends over 12 amino acids. The V and J ends lost 4 bases and 1 base respectively, with 6 bases between them. The germline V gene has CDR1 GTSNPN and CDR2 SVGIG (reference sequence). CDR3 sequence: CAWIRGTDTQYF. The CDR3 bases are TGTGCCTGGATCAGGGGCACAGATACGCAGTATTTT.

The chain links TRBV18 to TRBJ2-7; D might be TRBD2 (5 bases). Per the germline V gene, CDR1 is KGHSH and CDR2 is LQKENI. V gave up 0 bases and J gave up 4 bases, with 16 bases separating them. The CDR3 totals 16 residues. The CDR3 DNA sequence: TGTGCCAGCTCACCACCGTCTGAGGGAAAAGGGTACGAGCAGTACTTC. It encodes CASSPPSEGKGYEQYF.

This chain joins TRBV2 and TRBJ2-5; TRBD2 aligns across 7 bases. With V trimmed by 3 bases and J by 1 base, 5 bases remained unmatched. This CDR3 spans 15 amino acids. Germline loops: CDR1 SNHLY, CDR2 FYNNEI. The CDR3 loop reads CASSESAGPQETQYF. CDR3 bases: TGTGCCAGCAGTGAGTCAGCGGGGCCCCAAGAGACCCAGTACTTC. Full variable domain (remainder filled in from reference TRBV2 and TRBJ2-5): EPEVTQTPSHQVTQMGQEVILRCVPISNHLYFYWYRQILGQKVEFLVSFYNNEISEKSEIFDDQFSVERPDGSNFTLKIRSTKLEDSAMYFCASSESAGPQETQYFGPGTRLLVL.

The chain recombines TRBV19 with TRBJ1-6, with a weak D call TRBD1 (6 bases). Germline V CDR1 and CDR2: LNHDA, SQIVND (reference sequence). The CDR3 has 17 amino acids. V dropped 8 bases and J dropped 7 bases, with 24 bases sitting between them. The CDR3 region has the DNA TGTGCCAGTTCCAGGATGCAGGGGCCTAAATCAAATTCACCCCTCCACTTT. Translated, it gives CASSRMQGPKSNSPLHF.

Remarks on this clone: The same CDR3 is also encoded by other DNA sequences in this sample. J is TRBJ2-5 and V is TRBV5-1; 12 bases are shared with TRBD2. This CDR3 region has 16 residues. From germline, CDR1 is SGHRS and CDR2 YFSETQ. The junction had 11 bases not matched to a gene; V was cut back by 6 bases and J by 5 bases. In DNA, the CDR3 is TGCGCCAGCACCCAGACTAGCGGGAGAGGTTATGAGACCCAGTACTTC. It translates to CASTQTSGRGYETQYF.

This clone showed up just a few times. This rearrangement joins TRBV5-6 to TRBJ2-7, with 7 bases matching TRBD1. J was trimmed by 2 bases and V by 5 bases; bases with no gene match: 10. This CDR3 has 15 amino acids. Germline-derived CDR1 and CDR2 are SGHDT and YYEEEE. CDR3 residues: CASRMRDRDTYEQYF. CDR3 DNA sequence: TGTGCCAGCAGAATGAGAGACAGGGACACCTACGAGCAGTACTTC.

This clone was observed a few times. The rearrangement uses TRBV5-1 and TRBJ2-2; the match to TRBD1 covers 10 bases. The CDR3 loop spans 15 amino acids. Germline assignment: CDR1 SGHRS and CDR2 YFSETQ. The trim removed 4 bases at V and 3 bases at J, leaving 3 bases unmatched. CDR3 in DNA: TGCGCCAGCAGCCCGGGACAGGGGTACACCGGGGAGCTGTTTTTT. Translating it yields CASSPGQGYTGELFF.

The chain links TRBV28 to TRBJ1-6; D is undetermined. The germline V gene encodes CDR1 MDHEN and CDR2 SYDVKM. V dropped 6 bases and J dropped 0 bases, with 9 bases sitting between them. This CDR3 region has 15 residues. The CDR3 is CASRRSGSYNSPLHF. The CDR3 DNA reads TGTGCCAGCAGGCGCTCGGGCTCCTATAATTCACCCCTCCACTTT. Supplemented by reference TRBV28 and TRBJ1-6, the full variable domain reads DVKVTQSSRYLVKRTGEKVFLECVQDMDHENMFWYRQDPGLGLRLIYFSYDVKMKEKGDIPEGYSVSREKKERFSLILESASTNQTSMYLCASRRSGSYNSPLHFGNGTRLTVT.

J is TRBJ1-1 and V is TRBV11-2; D uncertain. The CDR3 loop spans 15 amino acids. Trimming took off 1 base at V and 0 bases at J, with 9 bases between the two ends. The V gene's germline CDR1 is SGHAT and CDR2 FQNNGV. CDR3 nucleotides: TGTGCCAGCAGCTTAGGAGCGGCGGTGAACACTGAAGCTTTCTTT. Protein: CASSLGAAVNTEAFF.

The rearrangement uses TRBV25-1 and TRBJ1-2, with 7 bases lining up with TRBD1. The CDR3 has 14 amino acids. V trimming: 4 bases; J trimming: 6 bases; junction bases outside the gene matches: 8. Germline V CDR1 and CDR2: MGHDK, SYGVNS. CDR3 residues: CASSGEQGTHGYTF. The CDR3 nucleotides are TGTGCCAGCAGTGGGGAACAGGGGACTCATGGCTACACCTTC.

This sequence joins TRBV6-6 and TRBJ1-4, with a possible D match to TRBD1 (6 bases). V lost 5 bases and J 5 bases, leaving 18 bases between the germline ends. This CDR3 contains 16 residues. Germline CDR1 is MNHNY and CDR2 is SVGAGI (reference sequence). The CDR3: CASSPPRGRGNEKLFF. In DNA, the CDR3 is TGTGCCAGCAGTCCCCCCAGGGGCAGGGGAAATGAAAAACTGTTTTTT.

The rearrangement links TRBV10-3 to TRBJ1-1, with D perhaps TRBD1 (6 bases). V dropped 4 bases and J dropped 6 bases, with 15 bases sitting between them. Germline loops: CDR1 ENHRY, CDR2 SYGVKD. The CDR3 length is 14 residues. The CDR3 region is CAISVSLGAAEAFF. CDR3 coding DNA: TGTGCCATCAGTGTCTCTCTGGGGGCGGCTGAAGCTTTCTTT.

The chain couples TRBV19 to TRBJ2-2; 13 nucleotides match TRBD2. CDR3 length equals 19 residues. In germline, CDR1 is LNHDA, CDR2 SQIVND (reference sequence). After removal of 4 bases from V and 0 bases from J, the junction contained 8 bases not matched to a gene. The CDR3 DNA is TGTGCCAGTAGTAGCGGGACTAGCGGGGCCAAGACGAACACCGGGGAGCTGTTTTTT. This codes for CASSSGTSGAKTNTGELFF.

The gene calls are TRBV6-5 and TRBJ1-2; D possibly corresponds to TRBD1 (5 bases). Germline V lookup: CDR1 MNHEY, CDR2 SVGAGI. CDR3 length: 14 residues. V lost 0 bases and J lost 4, with 9 bases in between. DNA for the CDR3: TGTGCCAGCAGTTACTCGACGGGGGGCTATGGCTACACCTTC. Residues: CASSYSTGGYGYTF.

This chain uses TRBV19 with TRBJ2-7, with a tentative D call TRBD1 (5 bases). V lost 6 bases and J 2 bases, leaving 14 bases between the germline ends. The CDR3 spans 14 residues. The V gene's germline CDR1 is LNHDA and CDR2 SQIVND (reference sequence). DNA of the CDR3: TGTGCCAGTAGCGGCAGGGAAAATCCCTACGAGCAGTACTTC. Its translation is CASSGRENPYEQYF.

The gene calls are TRBV2 and TRBJ2-7; 7 bases align to TRBD1. J was trimmed by 4 bases and V by 6 bases; bases with no gene match: 9. The CDR3 loop spans 14 amino acids. Germline CDR1 reads SNHLY; CDR2 reads FYNNEI. This CDR3 is CASRGTAGVYEQYF. In DNA, the CDR3 is TGTGCCAGCAGGGGGACAGCCGGAGTGTACGAGCAGTACTTC.

V usage is TRBV25-1 and J usage is TRBJ2-5; TRBD1 is a possible D gene (6 bases). The CDR3 is 13 amino acids. V lost 6 bases and J lost 5, with 13 bases in between. Germline lookup yields CDR1 MGHDK and CDR2 SYGVNS. The CDR3 spells CASRPQGRETQYF. For the CDR3, the DNA is TGTGCCAGCAGACCACAGGGACGGGAGACCCAGTACTTC.

The V gene is TRBV28, the J gene TRBJ1-5; 8 bases align to TRBD1. Per germline, CDR1 MDHEN and CDR2 SYDVKM. V trimming: 4 bases; J trimming: 8 bases; junction bases outside the gene matches: 4. This CDR3 is built from 13 residues. The CDR3 sequence is CASSSDRVKPQHF. The CDR3 coding sequence is TGTGCCAGCAGTTCGGACAGGGTCAAGCCCCAGCATTTT.

The chain has TRBV4-1 and TRBJ1-2; TRBD1 matches 12 bases. Germline CDR1 reads MGHRA; CDR2 reads YSYEKL. The CDR3 is made up of 15 amino acids. J gave up 8 bases and V 1 base, and 5 bases lay outside the gene matches. The CDR3 DNA reads TGCGCCAGCAGCCAAGGCGGGACAGGGGGCGACGGCTACACCTTC. It codes for CASSQGGTGGDGYTF.

This rearrangement joins TRBV18 to TRBJ2-5, with TRBD1 as a possible D gene (6 bases). Germline values: CDR1 KGHSH, CDR2 LQKENI. Between the trimmed V and J ends, which lost 3 bases and 3 bases, there was a span of 20 bases. There are 17 residues in the CDR3. CDR3 in amino acids: CASSPRGTGTHEETQYF. In DNA, the CDR3 is TGTGCCAGCTCACCCAGAGGCACCGGGACACATGAAGAGACCCAGTACTTC.

This clone has a single count. This chain links TRBV6-1 with TRBJ2-7, with TRBD2 matching over 10 bases. Germline lookup yields CDR1 MNHNS and CDR2 SASEGT. This CDR3 spans 15 amino acids. J lost 6 bases, V lost 0 bases, and 5 bases had no gene match. CDR3 loop: CASSEAGLAGVEQYF. As DNA, the CDR3 is TGTGCCAGCAGTGAAGCCGGGCTAGCGGGAGTCGAGCAGTACTTC.

The chain joins TRBV10-1 to TRBJ2-1; possible D gene TRBD1, 5 bases. The germline V and J ends were trimmed by 3 bases and 8 bases, with 11 bases remaining between them. Germline CDR1 and CDR2: WNHNN and SYGVQD (reference sequence). CDR3 length equals 13 residues. The CDR3 loop is CASSDDLGDEQFF. In nucleotides, the CDR3 is TGCGCCAGCAGTGATGACCTAGGGGATGAGCAGTTCTTC.